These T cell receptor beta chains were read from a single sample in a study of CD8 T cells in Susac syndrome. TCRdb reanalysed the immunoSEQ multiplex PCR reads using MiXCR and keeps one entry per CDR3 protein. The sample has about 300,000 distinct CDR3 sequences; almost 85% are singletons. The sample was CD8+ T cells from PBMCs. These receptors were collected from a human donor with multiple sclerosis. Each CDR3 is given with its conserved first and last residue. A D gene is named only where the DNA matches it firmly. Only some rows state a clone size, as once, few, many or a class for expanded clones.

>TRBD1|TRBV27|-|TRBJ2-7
CASSSRTGGVYEQYF
TGTGCCAGCAGTTCACGGACAGGGGGGGTCTACGAGCAGTACTTC
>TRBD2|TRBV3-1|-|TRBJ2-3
CASSHYVTTSGRAVGDTQYF
TGTGCCAGCAGCCACTACGTCACGACTAGCGGGAGGGCCGTAGGAGATACGCAGTATTTT
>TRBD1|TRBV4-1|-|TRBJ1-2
CASSLLHDRGHGYTF
TGCGCCAGCAGCCTACTCCACGACAGGGGACACGGCTACACCTTC
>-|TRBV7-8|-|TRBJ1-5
CASSLARAWGNQPQHF
TGTGCCAGCAGCTTAGCCCGGGCCTGGGGCAATCAGCCCCAGCATTTT
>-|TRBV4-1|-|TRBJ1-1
CASSQGGGQNTEAFF
TGCGCCAGCAGCCAAGGGGGGGGACAGAACACTGAAGCTTTCTTT
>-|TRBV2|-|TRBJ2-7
CASSEPGAVLYEQYF
TGTGCCAGCAGTGAGCCAGGGGCCGTCTTGTACGAGCAGTACTTC
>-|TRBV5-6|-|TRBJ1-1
CASRIYTGMNTEAFF
TGTGCCAGCAGAATCTACACAGGGATGAACACTGAAGCTTTCTTT
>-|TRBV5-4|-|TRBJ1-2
CASSSQLMRQPYGYTF
TGTGCCAGCAGCTCCCAATTGATGCGACAGCCTTATGGCTACACCTTC
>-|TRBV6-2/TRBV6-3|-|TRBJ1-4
CASRPFGWQGGRNEKLFF
TGTGCCAGCAGACCCTTCGGGTGGCAGGGAGGAAGAAACGAAAAACTGTTTTTT
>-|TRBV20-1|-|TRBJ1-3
CSAKSTRISGNTIYF
TGCAGTGCTAAAAGTACACGGATCTCTGGAAACACCATATATTTT
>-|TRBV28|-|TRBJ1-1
CASSFPTRGGYSGTEAFF
TGTGCCAGCAGTTTCCCCACCAGGGGCGGGTATTCGGGCACTGAAGCTTTCTTT
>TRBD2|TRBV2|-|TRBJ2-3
CASRGIAGAKDTQYF
TGTGCCAGCAGGGGGATAGCGGGAGCGAAGGATACGCAGTATTTT
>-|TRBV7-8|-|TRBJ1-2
CASSSLGVLGYTF
TGTGCCAGCAGCTCCCTTGGGGTTTTAGGCTACACCTTC
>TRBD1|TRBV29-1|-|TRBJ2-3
CSGDRGQKDTQYF
TGCAGCGGGGACAGGGGGCAAAAAGATACGCAGTATTTT
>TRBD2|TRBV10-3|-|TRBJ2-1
CAISNPGLAYNEQFF
TGTGCCATCAGCAATCCGGGACTAGCGTACAATGAGCAGTTCTTC
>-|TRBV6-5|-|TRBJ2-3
CASSYQQGRDTQYF
TGTGCCAGCAGTTACCAGCAGGGGAGGGATACGCAGTATTTT
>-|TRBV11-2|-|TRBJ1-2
CASSFTTANYGYTF
TGTGCCAGCAGCTTTACGACAGCTAACTATGGCTACACCTTC
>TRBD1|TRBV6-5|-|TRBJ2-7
CASSYSTRTGESTYEQYF
TGTGCCAGCAGTTACTCGACTCGGACAGGGGAATCCACCTACGAGCAGTACTTC
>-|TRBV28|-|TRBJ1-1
CASSLGLEGPNTEAFF
TGTGCCAGCAGTTTAGGGTTAGAGGGGCCGAACACTGAAGCTTTCTTT
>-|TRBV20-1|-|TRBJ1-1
CSARDIWAGVDTEAFF
TGCAGTGCTAGAGATATCTGGGCAGGGGTGGACACTGAAGCTTTCTTT
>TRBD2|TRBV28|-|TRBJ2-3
CASTPSGISTDTQYF
TGTGCCAGCACCCCTAGCGGGATAAGCACAGATACGCAGTATTTT
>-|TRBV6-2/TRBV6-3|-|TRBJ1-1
CASSPLDTEAFF
TGTGCCAGCAGTCCCCTTGACACTGAAGCTTTCTTT
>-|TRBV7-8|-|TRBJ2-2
CASSLALDPTGTGELFF
TGTGCCAGCAGCTTAGCACTTGACCCCACGGGGACCGGGGAGCTGTTTTTT
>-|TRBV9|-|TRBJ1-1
CASSDIKGPEAFF
TGTGCCAGCAGCGATATTAAGGGCCCCGAAGCTTTCTTT
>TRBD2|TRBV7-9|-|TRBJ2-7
CASSFRTSESYEQYF
TGTGCCAGCAGCTTCCGGACTAGCGAATCCTACGAGCAGTACTTC
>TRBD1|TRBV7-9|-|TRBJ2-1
CASSLPGTGSPSSYNEQFF
TGTGCCAGCAGCCTTCCTGGGACAGGGTCCCCAAGCTCCTACAATGAGCAGTTCTTC
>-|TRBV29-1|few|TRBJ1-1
CSARSGGESEAFF
TGCAGCGCGAGGTCCGGGGGTGAGTCTGAAGCTTTCTTT
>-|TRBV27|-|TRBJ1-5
CASSFGSHQPQHF
TGTGCCAGCAGTTTTGGTTCCCATCAGCCCCAGCATTTT
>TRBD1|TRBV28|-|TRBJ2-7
CASSFPSGQGDEQYF
TGTGCCAGCAGTTTTCCGAGTGGGCAGGGGGACGAGCAGTACTTC
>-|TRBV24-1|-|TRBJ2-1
CATSAVVAGSEQFF
TGTGCCACCAGTGCTGTAGTAGCAGGGTCTGAGCAGTTCTTC
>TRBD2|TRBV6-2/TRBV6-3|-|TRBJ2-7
CASSYGLAGLSYEQYF
TGTGCCAGCAGTTATGGTCTAGCGGGATTATCGTACGAGCAGTACTTC